This T cell receptor (beta chain) derives from a study of tumor and adjacent non-tumor tissue in lung cancer. At the level of the study: Stage I to III disease affected roughly 10 men and roughly five women aged roughly 31 to 80.

For this clonotype: The CDR3 does not end in the conserved phenylalanine or tryptophan, so this is likely a read error.

Germline V gives CDR1 SGHAT, CDR2 FQNNGV. The CDR3 has 14 amino acids. Trimming removed 5 bases at V and 4 bases at J, with 12 bases between. The template was RNA from unsorted bulk tissue. Three rounds of nested PCR, following a modified ARM-PCR protocol, produced the TCRbeta library. TCRdb independently ran MiXCR on the multiplex PCR reads; one entry per CDR3 protein. In the table there are about 81,000 distinct CDR3 sequences, roughly 72% of which are singletons. The chain employs TRBV11-2 and TRBJ2-1, with D possibly matching TRBD1 (5 bases). The sequence was obtained from a woman in her thirties or forties with non-small cell lung cancer. Sequenced material: lung tumor tissue. CDR3 bases: TGTGCCAGCAGCCCGCGGACATTGTACAATGAGCAGTTCATC. Residues: CASSPRTLYNEQFI.